This T cell receptor beta chain was captured in a study of monozygotic twins with inflammatory bowel disease. General study results and limits: Repertoires of patients may have been made more variable by differing immunosuppressive treatments.

TCRalpha and TCRbeta cDNA went through two nested PCRs of about 15 and 9 cycles. For each CDR3 protein, TCRdb gives one entry from its re-call of the 5' RACE reads, without DNA. The sample totals about 440,000 distinct CDR3 sequences. Turning to this clonotype: Its matching antigen is unknown.

This CDR3 has 15 residues. From germline, CDR1 is LNHNV and CDR2 YYDKDF (reference sequence). Source material: blood. This chain joins TRBV15 and TRBJ1-4; TCRdb's assignment of TRBD1 cannot be checked, as there is no DNA. This receptor was obtained from a human donor with ulcerative colitis or Crohn's disease, or a healthy co-twin of an affected twin (not recorded which). CDR3: CATSRSTGTNEKLFF.